This is a list of T cell receptor beta chains from one sample in a study of cytomegalovirus exposure and HLA in healthy donors. Measured with immunoSEQ multiplex PCR; TCRdb has only the in-frame clones, and not every one. The table records under 200,000 clones, around three quarters of them present only once. Sample: PBMCs. The origin of the receptors is a woman aged 40 to 50 in good health and CMV-seronegative. Each CDR3 is given with its conserved first and last residue. D genes are given only for firm matches. Only part of the rows carry a size: once, few, many, or a class if the clone is expanded.

.	.	TRBJ2-7	TRBV1	CTSSQDSWTGTSSCEQYF	TGCACCAGCAGCCAAGACAGTTGGACGGGCACTAGTTCCTGCGAGCAGTACTTC
TRBD1	.	TRBJ2-1	TRBV18	CTTGTGSYNEQFF	TGTACCACCGGGACAGGTTCCTACAATGAGCAGTTCTTC
TRBD1	.	TRBJ2-1	TRBV11-2	CASSLRQGFYNEQFF	TGTGCCAGCAGCTTAAGACAGGGCTTCTACAATGAGCAGTTCTTC
.	.	TRBJ1-2	TRBV5-1	CASSLVRESGYTF	TGCGCCAGCAGCTTGGTCCGAGAAAGTGGCTACACCTTC
.	.	TRBJ2-2	TRBV19	CASTLSPGPSGELFF	TGTGCCAGTACCCTCTCACCGGGTCCCTCCGGGGAGCTGTTTTTT
TRBD1	.	TRBJ1-6	TRBV30	CAWDRGESSPLHF	TGTGCCTGGGACAGGGGAGAGTCTTCACCCCTCCACTTT
TRBD2	.	TRBJ2-7	TRBV9	CASSFTPGLAGPHEQYF	TGTGCCAGCAGCTTTACCCCGGGACTAGCGGGCCCCCACGAGCAGTACTTC
.	.	TRBJ2-7	TRBV6-5	CASRVGGEQYF	TGTGCCAGCAGAGTAGGGGGCGAGCAGTACTTC
.	few	TRBJ1-1	TRBV5-1	CASSTTDILNTEAFF	TGCGCCAGCAGCACGACGGACATATTGAACACTGAAGCTTTCTTT
.	.	TRBJ2-1	TRBV9	CASSASLGTLEQFF	TGTGCCAGCAGCGCCAGCCTCGGGACACTAGAACAGTTCTTC
TRBD2	.	TRBJ2-3	TRBV11-3	CASSPRRGDSTDTQYF	TGTGCCAGCAGCCCGAGGCGGGGGGACTCCACAGATACGCAGTATTTT
TRBD1	.	TRBJ1-3	TRBV5-4	CASSRPTGQSGGSTIYF	TGTGCCAGCAGTAGACCCACGGGACAGTCAGGAGGGAGCACCATATATTTT
.	few	TRBJ2-2	TRBV11-2	CASSRTGTPGELFF	TGTGCCAGCAGCCGAACAGGTACCCCCGGGGAGCTGTTTTTT
TRBD1	.	TRBJ1-2	TRBV7-9	CASSWSTGHFYGYTF	TGTGCCAGCAGCTGGTCGACAGGGCACTTCTATGGCTACACCTTC
.	.	TRBJ2-6	TRBV6-5	CASFARSGANVLTF	TGTGCCAGCTTCGCGAGGTCTGGGGCCAACGTCCTGACTTTC
TRBD2	once	TRBJ2-3	TRBV29-1	CSVESPRRAHQRELGDTQYF	TGCAGCGTTGAATCCCCCAGACGGGCCCACCAGCGGGAGCTCGGCGATACGCAGTATTTT
.	.	TRBJ2-7	TRBV28	CASSLGAYEQYF	TGTGCCAGCAGTTTAGGGGCATACGAGCAGTACTTC
TRBD1	.	TRBJ1-2	TRBV28	CASSSTGTGPSNYGYTF	TGTGCCAGCAGTTCCACCGGGACAGGCCCTTCTAACTATGGCTACACCTTC
.	once	TRBJ1-2	TRBV5-4	CASTPGGSGYGYTF	TGTGCCAGCACCCCGGGGGGGAGCGGTTATGGCTACACCTTC
TRBD1	.	TRBJ2-5	TRBV9	CASSVGQGAGETQYF	TGTGCCAGCAGCGTAGGACAGGGGGCTGGGGAGACCCAGTACTTC
.	.	TRBJ2-5	TRBV5-6	CASSLVSEETQYF	TGTGCCAGCAGCTTGGTCTCCGAAGAGACCCAGTACTTC
TRBD1	.	TRBJ2-7	TRBV6-1	CASSLGTVGEQYF	TGTGCCAGCAGCCTAGGGACAGTCGGCGAGCAGTACTTC
TRBD1	.	TRBJ2-7	TRBV7-8	CASSTSTGFGSYEQYF	TGTGCCAGCAGCACCTCGACAGGGTTTGGTTCCTACGAGCAGTACTTC
TRBD1	few	TRBJ2-7	TRBV25-1	CASRGQINEQYF	TGTGCCAGCAGGGGACAGATCAACGAGCAGTACTTC
.	once	TRBJ2-5	TRBV18	CASSPGSSSRGETQYF	TGTGCCAGCTCACCGGGCAGTTCCTCCCGGGGAGAGACCCAGTACTTC
.	.	TRBJ1-1	TRBV7-6	CASTQGAEAFF	TGTGCCAGCACTCAGGGTGCTGAAGCTTTCTTT
.	.	TRBJ2-5	TRBV4-3	CASSQGSNGKETQYF	TGCGCCAGCAGCCAAGGATCGAACGGTAAAGAGACCCAGTACTTC
.	.	TRBJ2-7	TRBV28	CASTGTTYEQYF	TGTGCCAGTACCGGGACAACCTACGAGCAGTACTTC
TRBD1	once	TRBJ2-7	TRBV30	CAWSVGTVYDEQYF	TGTGCCTGGAGTGTAGGGACAGTCTACGACGAGCAGTACTTC
.	.	TRBJ2-2	TRBV6-5	CASSYLVQGAGELFF	TGTGCCAGCAGTTACTTAGTTCAGGGCGCCGGGGAGCTGTTTTTT
TRBD2	once	TRBJ2-3	TRBV6-6	CASSKPRGADTQYF	TGTGCCAGCAGTAAACCCCGGGGGGCAGATACGCAGTATTTT
.	.	TRBJ2-3	TRBV27	CASSPISGITDTQYF	TGTGCCAGCAGTCCAATCTCAGGGATCACAGATACGCAGTATTTT
.	.	TRBJ2-1	TRBV4-2	CASSQDMSGSYNEQFF	TGTGCCAGCAGCCAAGATATGAGCGGATCCTACAATGAGCAGTTCTTC
.	.	TRBJ2-1	TRBV27	CASTTDSRSYNEQFF	TGTGCCAGCACCACGGACAGCAGATCCTACAATGAGCAGTTCTTC
TRBD2	once	TRBJ2-5	TRBV6-1	CASHFSGGAETQYF	TGTGCCAGCCATTTTAGCGGGGGGGCGGAGACCCAGTACTTC
TRBD1	few	TRBJ2-5	TRBV6-5	CASSYSRTGVRETQYF	TGTGCCAGCAGTTACTCGAGGACAGGGGTACGCGAGACCCAGTACTTC
.	.	TRBJ1-3	TRBV7-8	CASSLVQGSGNTIYF	TGTGCCAGCAGCTTAGTACAGGGATCTGGAAACACCATATATTTT
.	.	TRBJ2-1	TRBV18	CASSPISSMSNEQFF	TGTGCCAGCTCACCAATATCGTCTATGTCGAATGAGCAGTTCTTC
TRBD2	once	TRBJ2-1	TRBV7-3	CASSLSTSGEGGSYNEQFF	TGTGCCAGCAGCTTATCAACTAGCGGGGAGGGAGGCTCCTACAATGAGCAGTTCTTC
TRBD1	.	TRBJ1-6	TRBV19	CASSMGTGANSPLHF	TGTGCCAGTAGTATGGGGACAGGGGCCAATTCACCCCTCCACTTT
.	.	TRBJ1-1	TRBV5-8	CAHSVGGNTEAFF	TGTGCCCACTCGGTCGGGGGGAACACTGAAGCTTTCTTT
.	few	TRBJ2-3	TRBV14	CASSQDLRDSYTDTQYF	TGTGCCAGCAGCCAAGATCTTCGGGACTCTTATACAGATACGCAGTATTTT
.	.	TRBJ2-1	TRBV5-1	CASSGGTEYNEQFF	TGCGCCAGCAGCGGCGGGACGGAATACAATGAGCAGTTCTTC
.	.	TRBJ2-5	TRBV28	CASRPDAGTTGQETQYF	TGTGCCAGCCGCCCTGACGCCGGGACAACCGGTCAGGAGACCCAGTACTTC
TRBD1	.	TRBJ2-7	TRBV11-3	CASSSPGTGASYEQYF	TGTGCCAGCAGCTCCCCTGGGACAGGCGCTTCCTACGAGCAGTACTTC
.	.	TRBJ1-6	TRBV30	CAWSREGSYNSPLHF	TGTGCCTGGAGCAGGGAAGGCTCCTATAATTCACCCCTCCACTTT
.	once	TRBJ1-6	TRBV9	CASSVAQGTPLHF	TGTGCCAGCAGCGTAGCCCAGGGTACACCCCTCCACTTT
.	.	TRBJ2-5	TRBV5-1	CASSLGDRYPETQYF	TGCGCCAGCAGCTTAGGAGACCGCTATCCAGAGACCCAGTACTTC
TRBD1	.	TRBJ2-3	TRBV6-4	CASSDTSGQGSDTQYF	TGTGCCAGCAGTGATACTTCTGGACAGGGGTCAGATACGCAGTATTTT
.	.	TRBJ2-7	TRBV2	CASMHPSLTYYEQYF	TGTGCCAGCATGCATCCTTCCTTAACCTACTACGAGCAGTACTTC
.	.	TRBJ2-5	TRBV5-4	CASSGTQLETQYF	TGTGCCAGCAGCGGGACACAACTTGAGACCCAGTACTTC
.	many	TRBJ1-1	TRBV11-3	CASSSGGNTEAFF	TGTGCCAGCAGCTCAGGAGGGAACACTGAAGCTTTCTTT
.	few	TRBJ1-5	TRBV7-2	CASSVKGGGRWHF	TGTGCCAGCAGCGTAAAGGGGGGGGGCCGTTGGCATTTT
TRBD2	few	TRBJ2-7	TRBV2	CASSPTSGSYEQYF	TGTGCCAGCAGTCCGACTAGCGGGAGCTACGAGCAGTACTTC
.	.	TRBJ2-6	TRBV9	CASSTRLGGANVLTF	TGTGCCAGCAGCACTAGACTAGGTGGGGCCAACGTCCTGACTTTC
.	.	TRBJ1-1	TRBV7-6	CASSPRRTWGGTEAFF	TGTGCCAGCAGCCCCCGTCGAACTTGGGGGGGGACTGAAGCTTTCTTT